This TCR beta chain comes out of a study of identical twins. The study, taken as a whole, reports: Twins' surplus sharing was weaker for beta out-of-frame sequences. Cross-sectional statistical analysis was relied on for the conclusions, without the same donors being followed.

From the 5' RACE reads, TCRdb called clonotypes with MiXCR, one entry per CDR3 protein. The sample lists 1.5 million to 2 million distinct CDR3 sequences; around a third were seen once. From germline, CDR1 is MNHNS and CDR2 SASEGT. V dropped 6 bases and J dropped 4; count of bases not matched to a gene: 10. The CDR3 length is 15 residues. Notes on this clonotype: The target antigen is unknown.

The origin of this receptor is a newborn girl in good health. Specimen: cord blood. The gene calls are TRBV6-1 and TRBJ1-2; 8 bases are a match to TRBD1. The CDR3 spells CASSPDRGALYGYTF. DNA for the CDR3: TGTGCCAGCAGCCCTGACAGGGGCGCCCTCTATGGCTACACCTTC.